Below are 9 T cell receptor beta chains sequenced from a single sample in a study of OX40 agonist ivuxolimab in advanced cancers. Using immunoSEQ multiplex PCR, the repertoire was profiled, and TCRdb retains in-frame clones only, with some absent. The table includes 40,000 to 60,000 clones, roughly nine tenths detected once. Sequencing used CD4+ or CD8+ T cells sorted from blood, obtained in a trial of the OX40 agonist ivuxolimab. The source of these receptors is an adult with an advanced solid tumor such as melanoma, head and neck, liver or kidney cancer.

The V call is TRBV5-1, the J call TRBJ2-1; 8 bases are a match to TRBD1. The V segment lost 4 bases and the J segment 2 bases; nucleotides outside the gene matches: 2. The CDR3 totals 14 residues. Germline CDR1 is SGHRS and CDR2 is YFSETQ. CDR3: CASSTGQAYNEQFF. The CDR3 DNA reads TGCGCCAGCAGCACGGGACAGGCCTACAATGAGCAGTTCTTC.

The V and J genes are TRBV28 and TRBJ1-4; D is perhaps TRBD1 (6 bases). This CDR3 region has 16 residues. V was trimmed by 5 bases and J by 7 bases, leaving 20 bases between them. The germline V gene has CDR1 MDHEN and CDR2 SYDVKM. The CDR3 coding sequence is TGTGCCAGCAGTCCCCGAGTCGGGGGCCTCGGTGAAAAACTGTTTTTT. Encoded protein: CASSPRVGGLGEKLFF.

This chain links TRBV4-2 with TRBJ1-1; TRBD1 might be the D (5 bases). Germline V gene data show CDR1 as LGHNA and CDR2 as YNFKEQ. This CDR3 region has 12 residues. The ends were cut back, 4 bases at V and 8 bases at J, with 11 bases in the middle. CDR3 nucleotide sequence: TGTGCCAGCAGCCGAGGGACGGAGGAAGCTTTCTTT. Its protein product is CASSRGTEEAFF.

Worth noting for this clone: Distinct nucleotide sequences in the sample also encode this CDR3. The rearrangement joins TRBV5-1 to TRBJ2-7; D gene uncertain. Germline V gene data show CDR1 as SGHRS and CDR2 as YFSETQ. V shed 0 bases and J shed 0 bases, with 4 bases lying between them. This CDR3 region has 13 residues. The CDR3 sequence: CASSLASSYEQYF. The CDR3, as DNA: TGCGCCAGCAGCTTGGCAAGCTCCTACGAGCAGTACTTC.

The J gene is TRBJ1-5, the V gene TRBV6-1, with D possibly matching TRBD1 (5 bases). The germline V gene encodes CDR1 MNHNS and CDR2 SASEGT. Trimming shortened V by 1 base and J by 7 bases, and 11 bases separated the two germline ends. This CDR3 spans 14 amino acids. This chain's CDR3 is CASSEDGHLQPQHF. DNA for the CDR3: TGTGCCAGCAGTGAAGACGGACATTTGCAGCCCCAGCATTTT.

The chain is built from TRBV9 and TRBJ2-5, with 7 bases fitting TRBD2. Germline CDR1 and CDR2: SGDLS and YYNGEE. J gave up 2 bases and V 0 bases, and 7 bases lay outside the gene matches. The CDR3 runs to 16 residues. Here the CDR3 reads CASSVGISGSQETQYF. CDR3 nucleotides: TGTGCCAGCAGCGTAGGTATTAGCGGGTCTCAAGAGACCCAGTACTTC.

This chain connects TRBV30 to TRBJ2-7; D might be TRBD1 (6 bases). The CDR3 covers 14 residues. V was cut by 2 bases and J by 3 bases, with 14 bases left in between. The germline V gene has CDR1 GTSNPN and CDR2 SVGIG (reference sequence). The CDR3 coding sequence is TGTGCCTGGAGTCCGACAGGCCCGGTCTACGAGCAGTACTTC. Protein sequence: CAWSPTGPVYEQYF.

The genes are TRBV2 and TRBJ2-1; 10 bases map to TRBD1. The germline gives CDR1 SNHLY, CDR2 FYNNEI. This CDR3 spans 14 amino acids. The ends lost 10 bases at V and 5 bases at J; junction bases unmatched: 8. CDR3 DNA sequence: TGTGCCACCTATCGGGACAGGGGTGACAATGAGCAGTTCTTC. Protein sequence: CATYRDRGDNEQFF.

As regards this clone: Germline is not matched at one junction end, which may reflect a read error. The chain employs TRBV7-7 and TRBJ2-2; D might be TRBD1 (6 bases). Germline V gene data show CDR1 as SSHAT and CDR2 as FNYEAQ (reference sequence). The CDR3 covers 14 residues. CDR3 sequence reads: CASSLQGATGELFF. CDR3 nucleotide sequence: TGTGCTAGCAGCTTACAGGGAGCGACCGGGGAGCTGTTTTTT.